The clone carrying this T cell receptor (beta chain) was seen at least ten times. The antigen is undetermined. This sample is drawn from a study of T cells after posttransplantation cyclophosphamide. Study results and caveats: TRB overlap between skin or GI tissue T cells and blood was limited.

The assay was immunoSEQ multiplex PCR, and TCRdb's table has in-frame clones only and misses some. This set yields tens of thousands of clones and no singletons; the top ten hold 2.2%. This receptor was taken from a man aged 35 to 55 in good health, CMV-negative, and a related stem cell transplant donor. Material: PBMCs.

The CDR3 loop reads CASSSPGQGAYGYTF. In DNA, the CDR3 is TGTGCCAGCAGCTCGCCCGGACAGGGGGCCTATGGCTACACCTTC. This sequence joins TRBV7-6 and TRBJ1-2, with 11 bases matching TRBD1. Germline CDR1 SGHVS, CDR2 FNYEAQ. J lost 4 bases, V lost 4 bases, and 5 bases had no gene match. The CDR3 is 15 residues long. The whole variable domain, filled in from reference TRBV7-6 and TRBJ1-2, reads GAGVSQSPRYKVTKRGQDVALRCDPISGHVSLYWYRQALGQGPEFLTYFNYEAQQDKSGLPNDRFSAERPEGSISTLTIQRTEQRDSAMYRCASSSPGQGAYGYTFGSGTRLTVV.